This paragraph reports one TCR beta chain. Per-nucleotide qualities are absent, and no much larger clonotype sits a single base away. TCR cDNA was synthesized by 5'RACE template switching, which introduced a universal primer site and unique molecular identifiers. cDNA synthesis was primed from both the TCR alpha and TCR beta constant segments. Libraries were amplified in two PCR steps, with sample barcodes and sequencing adapters added in the second step. Libraries were sequenced on Illumina HiSeq 2500 (2x100 bp) or NovaSeq (2x150 bp). As for how the authors treated the data: Reads were demultiplexed and collapsed into UMI consensus sequences with MIGEC, and V(D)J alignment was performed with MiXCR. Using edgeR on replicate PBMC samples, clonotypes were called vaccine-responding if FDR was below 0.01 and the log2 fold change was above 5 up to day 15. Each bulk clonotype was labeled CD4 or CD8 based on which sequenced repertoire, CD4 or CD8, contained the clonotype at higher abundance. Clonotypes enriched at least 10-fold in dextramer-positive versus dextramer-negative fractions were classed as NS4B-specific, and CD4-biased clonotypes were left out. TCRdb's own reprocessing of the public reads used fastp at Q25 and MiXCR and kept productive beta chains. Duplicate CDR3 protein sequences are folded into a single record with the most common DNA and genes. The V and J calls and clone size come from TCRdb's table, not from the authors' own analysis. Present in this sample are about 85,000 distinct CDR3 sequences, roughly 13% of which were seen just once. The top ten constitute under 30% of the sample.

Explained via the paper, the treatment or condition label denotes: live attenuated yellow fever vaccine strain. PBMCs were isolated from peripheral blood using a standard Ficoll-Paque protocol. Epitope-specific CD8 T cells were sorted using a dextramer loaded with the yellow fever NS4B epitope peptide, with anti-CD3 and anti-CD8 staining. TriZol was used to extract RNA from bulk PBMCs, from CD4 and CD8 fractions, and from dextramer-positive and dextramer-negative fractions. Looking up the germline V gene yields CDR1 SGHRS and CDR2 YFSETQ. The junction shows trimming of 4 bases on V and 0 bases on J, and the gene matches do not reach 13 bases of it. The CDR3 holds 19 amino acids from the cysteine to the phenylalanine. Only the CDR3 DNA stays, 57 bases, in frame from base 1. This sample is part of a study of T cells after yellow fever vaccination (dated by TCRdb to between 2019 and 2020). A note on the overall study: The SMART-Seq v4 Ultra Low Input RNA kit was used to prepare libraries from fractions with low cell numbers. Blood was collected at multiple timepoints before and after primary and secondary immunization, and bulk PBMC replicates and cell subsets were isolated. Two healthy male donors made up the cohort, one aged 18 to 30 years and the other aged 30 to 40 years. Bulk TCR alpha and beta repertoires were sequenced longitudinally to track T-cell clones before and after primary and booster YFV17D yellow fever vaccination. Here is what the overall study found, with its caveats: Most clones expanded after primary vaccination (96% of CD4 and around nine tenths of CD8) were re-detected after the booster, suggesting that broad memory maintenance occurred. Only a couple of donors were included in the study, so the extent to which the findings can be generalized is limited. A small fraction of clonotypes appeared in both the CD4 and CD8 compartments, likely as a result of convergent recombination. The secondary T-cell response was found to be weaker but faster than the primary response, with a peak reached on day 5 rather than on day 15. Computational filtering was required because FACS-sorted repertoires could contain abundant contaminating clonotypes from the bulk population.

Recombination linked TRBV5-1 to TRBJ2-1, with 10 bases in between that match TRBD2. The sequence was collected from a man between 18 and 29 years old who received the YFV17D yellow fever vaccine. The starting material was CD8+ T cells not binding an NS4B(214-222) dextramer, sorted from PBMCs, obtained about 20 days after the first yellow fever vaccination. The intended sense of this specimen's cell subset or site label: NS4B epitope dextramer-negative CD8 T cells. The nucleotides are TGCGCCAGCAGCCCGACGATGGTAGCGGGGGGCCGCTCCTACAATGAGCAGTTCTTC. It codes for CASSPTMVAGGRSYNEQFF.